This T cell receptor (beta chain) was sequenced in a study of Ad26.COV2.S vaccination and SARS-CoV-2 variants. Concerning this clone itself: The antigen is unknown.

Treatment noted: about 20 received Ad26.COV2.S at low or high dose, single or two shots; 5 received placebo; per-sample allocation not given. Specimens were obtained on day 63 following the first vaccine or placebo injection. Based in Boston, the donor was an adult of 18-55 years. Germline CDR1 is SGHRS and CDR2 is YFSETQ. V lost 3 bases, J lost 5 bases, and 24 bases lay in between. CDR3 length equals 19 residues. The table came from immunoSEQ multiplex PCR; TCRdb's copy has only in-frame clones and leaves some out. The sample has around 250,000 clones; around 90% are singletons. Overall study results and limits: Higher spike-specific TCR breadth was found in vaccine recipients than in placebo recipients. Comparable non-spike TCR breadth was observed in vaccine and placebo recipients.

This chain connects TRBV5-1 to TRBJ1-6; weak D call: TRBD1 (6 bases). The sequence came from a person aged 18-65 years who received the Ad26.COV2.S COVID-19 vaccine or a placebo. The sequenced sample was peripheral blood, obtained in a trial of Ad26.COV2.S vaccine versus placebo. In DNA, the CDR3 is TGCGCCAGCAGCTCCGCGGCTATTCTTGACGGGGGGCATAATTCACCCCTCCACTTT. It codes for CASSSAAILDGGHNSPLHF.